This TCR beta chain is from a study of T cells in tumors and immune-related adverse events. The method was immunoSEQ multiplex PCR; TCRdb's version includes in-frame clones alone and lacks a portion of them. The repertoire holds a few thousand clones, with 65% as singletons. CDR3 size: 14 residues. Trimming cost V 7 bases and J 0 bases; bases outside gene matches: 3. Germline V gene sequence: CDR1 SGHAT, CDR2 FQNNGV. The material sequenced was gut tissue, taken from a patient treated with anti-PD-1 therapy. This chain links TRBV11-2 with TRBJ2-1; TRBD2 aligns across 7 bases. The TCR sequence derives from a female donor with metastatic renal cell carcinoma. CDR3 residues: CASTLADSYNEQFF. The CDR3 coding sequence is TGTGCCAGCACCCTAGCGGACTCCTACAATGAGCAGTTCTTC.